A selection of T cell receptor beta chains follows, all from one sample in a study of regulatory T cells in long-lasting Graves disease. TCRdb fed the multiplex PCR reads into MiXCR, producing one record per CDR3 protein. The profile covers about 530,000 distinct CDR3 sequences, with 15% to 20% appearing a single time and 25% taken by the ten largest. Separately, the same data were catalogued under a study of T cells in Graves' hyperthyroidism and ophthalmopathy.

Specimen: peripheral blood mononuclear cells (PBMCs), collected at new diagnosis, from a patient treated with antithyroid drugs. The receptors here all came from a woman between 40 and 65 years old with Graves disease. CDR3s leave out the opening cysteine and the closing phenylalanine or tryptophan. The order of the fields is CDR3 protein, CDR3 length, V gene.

CDR3aa: ASSLGGAVAF
len: 10
v_gene: TRBV7-2

CDR3aa: SARVDGWTYSNQPQH
len: 15
v_gene: TRBV20-1

CDR3aa: ASSLAAPPLNEQF
len: 13
v_gene: TRBV28

CDR3aa: ASGRGTGLTDTQY
len: 13
v_gene: TRBV12-5

CDR3aa: VTRGGGDYGYT
len: 11
v_gene: TRBV15

CDR3aa: ASSIKGHTEAF
len: 11
v_gene: TRBV19

CDR3aa: ASSVEARGHGETQY
len: 14
v_gene: TRBV9

CDR3aa: ASSGRQGDEKLF
len: 12
v_gene: TRBV5-4

CDR3aa: ASKKGLSSYNEQF
len: 13
v_gene: TRBV2

CDR3aa: ATEGRTPNTGELF
len: 13
v_gene: TRBV20-1

CDR3aa: ASSYPWGVRAF
len: 11
v_gene: TRBV11-2

CDR3aa: ASSLTVLREQF
len: 11
v_gene: TRBV11-2

CDR3aa: ASSVHGGQGLDTQY
len: 14
v_gene: TRBV19

CDR3aa: ASSLQGTKNIQY
len: 12
v_gene: TRBV11-1

CDR3aa: ASSNGQTEAF
len: 10
v_gene: TRBV2

CDR3aa: ATSRDSTGTKGEKLF
len: 15
v_gene: TRBV15

CDR3aa: ASSGGTGDADTQY
len: 13
v_gene: TRBV2

CDR3aa: ASSAAGTPDPQF
len: 12
v_gene: TRBV5-1

CDR3aa: ASSLATGVYGYT
len: 12
v_gene: TRBV3-1

CDR3aa: ASTTTVNEQF
len: 10
v_gene: TRBV6-1

CDR3aa: ASSSDDEQF
len: 9
v_gene: TRBV5-1

CDR3aa: ASSPGDGEKLF
len: 11
v_gene: TRBV18

CDR3aa: ATAKQGPYGYT
len: 11
v_gene: TRBV12-5

CDR3aa: ASAQRQGTYEQF
len: 12
v_gene: TRBV5-1

CDR3aa: ASSLTGGTTNEKLF
len: 14
v_gene: TRBV3-1

CDR3aa: ASSAGGSETQY
len: 11
v_gene: TRBV10-1

CDR3aa: ATGQTYEQY
len: 9
v_gene: TRBV27

CDR3aa: ASYPQGENTEAF
len: 12
v_gene: TRBV6-1

CDR3aa: ASSIYGGTPSNNEQF
len: 15
v_gene: TRBV19

CDR3aa: ASNPQGSTDTQY
len: 12
v_gene: TRBV28

CDR3aa: ASSPGLAGGLKETQY
len: 15
v_gene: TRBV28

CDR3aa: ASSAPDRTTDTQY
len: 13
v_gene: TRBV6-1

CDR3aa: ASSAQGTNTGELF
len: 13
v_gene: TRBV2

CDR3aa: AWRRSYEQY
len: 9
v_gene: TRBV30

CDR3aa: ASSPSEGFAGNTIY
len: 14
v_gene: TRBV5-1

CDR3aa: ASSQEGEVGALETQY
len: 15
v_gene: TRBV4-1

CDR3aa: AWSPGSHEQF
len: 10
v_gene: TRBV30

CDR3aa: ASTWGGTQY
len: 9
v_gene: TRBV7-9

CDR3aa: SVEVTRGETQY
len: 11
v_gene: TRBV29-1

CDR3aa: ASSSKGRPYGYT
len: 12
v_gene: TRBV6-5

CDR3aa: ASSARGPQH
len: 9
v_gene: TRBV19

CDR3aa: ASRPTPGDGYT
len: 11
v_gene: TRBV28

CDR3aa: ASSASGGAYDEQF
len: 13
v_gene: TRBV7-2

CDR3aa: ASSEVLAQGAYGYT
len: 14
v_gene: TRBV7-8

CDR3aa: SGLQGQETQY
len: 10
v_gene: TRBV20-1

CDR3aa: ASSYDVPAGGLQETQY
len: 16
v_gene: TRBV6-2/TRBV6-3

CDR3aa: ASGSLPGNQPQH
len: 12
v_gene: TRBV5-1

CDR3aa: ASTPRGRDTEAF
len: 12
v_gene: TRBV19

CDR3aa: ASSLGEAARSSYNSPLH
len: 17
v_gene: TRBV27

CDR3aa: ASRSSGTSGPHQGQF
len: 15
v_gene: TRBV5-4

CDR3aa: ASRSGGYGYT
len: 10
v_gene: TRBV28

CDR3aa: ASSPPRSSVNSPLH
len: 14
v_gene: TRBV7-2

CDR3aa: AWSRDGEYEQY
len: 11
v_gene: TRBV30